This T cell receptor (beta chain) was profiled in a study of shared clonotypes between healthy human individuals. Authors' methods: Sequence data from immunoSEQ were junction-only and lacked quality scores; consequently, filtering differed. Produced via immunoSEQ multiplex PCR; TCRdb's table is partial and in-frame only. V and J calls and clone size follow that table, whereas D and trimming were derived from the DNA. Of over a million clones in the sample, approximately 98.5% were seen once. Naive CD4+ cells were CD45RA-selected; the remaining cells were memory. V was cut by 10 bases and J by 4 bases, with 17 bases left in between. The CDR3 covers 14 residues. Germline CDR1 is SNHLY and CDR2 is FYNNEI.

This chain links TRBV2 with TRBJ2-1, with D hard to call. Sample: naive CD4+ T cells sorted from blood. This sample's subset: CD45RA+ positively selected. The receptor was isolated from a man aged 25-40 years in good health. The chain's CDR3 is CATLADTGYNEQFF. The CDR3 DNA sequence: TGTGCCACCTTAGCAGACACGGGTTACAATGAGCAGTTCTTC.